Shown below are 28 T cell receptor beta chains from a single sample sequenced in a study of T cells after yellow fever vaccination. Using its own MiXCR run on the 5' RACE reads, TCRdb lists one record per CDR3 protein. The data hold over 300,000 distinct CDR3 sequences, with 3.6% observed a single time. Sequenced here: PBMCs, sampled on the day of the yellow fever booster vaccination. These receptors originate from a man between 18 and 29 years old who received the YFV17D yellow fever vaccine.

This chain joins TRBV5-6 and TRBJ2-7, with 10 bases identical to TRBD2. The CDR3 runs 16 residues. Germline assignment: CDR1 SGHDT and CDR2 YYEEEE. V lost 4 bases and J lost 0; bases outside the gene matches: 7. The CDR3 coding sequence is TGTGCCAGCAGCCCTAGCGGGGGCCCTGACTCCTACGAGCAGTACTTC. Translated, it gives CASSPSGGPDSYEQYF.

V gene TRBV4-1 combines with J gene TRBJ2-2; 7 bases fit TRBD2. The V segment lost 2 bases and the J segment 7 bases; nucleotides outside the gene matches: 1. The V gene's germline CDR1 is MGHRA and CDR2 YSYEKL. The length of the CDR3 is 13 residues. CDR3 DNA: TGCGCCAGCAGCCAACGGGGGGACGGGGAGCTGTTTTTT. It encodes CASSQRGDGELFF.

This clonotype occurred many times. This chain uses TRBV6-2 or TRBV6-3 with TRBJ1-2, with 7 bases matching TRBD1. Losses at the gene ends were 8 bases for V and 2 bases for J; bases not matched to a gene: 5. The CDR3 runs 13 residues. CDR1 and CDR2 from the germline V gene are MNHEY and SVGEGT. The CDR3 DNA reads as TGTGCCAGCCGGGACAGAACAAACTATGGCTACACCTTC. The encoded protein is CASRDRTNYGYTF.

The rearrangement uses TRBV5-5 and TRBJ1-2, with 8 bases fitting TRBD1. The CDR3 runs 15 residues. The V segment lost 8 bases and the J segment 2 bases; nucleotides outside the gene matches: 11. CDR1 SGHKS and CDR2 YYEKEE come from the germline V gene (reference sequence). The CDR3 loop reads CASQTGVGLNYGYTF. In nucleotides, the CDR3 is TGTGCCAGTCAGACAGGGGTCGGCTTGAACTATGGCTACACCTTC.

CDR3 region: CSASRQGNSNYGYTF. In DNA form, the CDR3 reads TGCAGTGCTAGCCGACAGGGGAATTCTAACTATGGCTACACCTTC. V gene TRBV20-1 combines with J gene TRBJ1-2, with 8 bases fitting TRBD1. Unmatched junction bases numbered 6, after V lost 3 bases and J lost 0 bases. CDR1 is DFQATT and CDR2 is SNEGSKA in the germline V gene (reference sequence). CDR3 length equals 15 residues.

This clonotype was seen repeatedly, ten times or more. The V gene is TRBV5-1, the J gene TRBJ2-5; maybe TRBD2 (6 bases). With 0 bases removed from V and 5 bases from J, the gap between germline ends came to 17 bases. The V gene's germline CDR1 is SGHRS and CDR2 YFSETQ. The CDR3 loop spans 16 amino acids. The CDR3, as DNA: TGCGCCAGCAGCTTGGGTTCTGCGGGGCGGAGGGAGACCCAGTACTTC. It translates to CASSLGSAGRRETQYF.

This clonotype came up many times. The gene calls are TRBV7-3 and TRBJ2-1, with D possibly TRBD2 on 5 matching bases. The CDR3 spans 13 residues. Germline lookup yields CDR1 SGHTA and CDR2 FQGTGA. V lost 4 bases and J 5 bases, leaving 9 bases between the germline ends. The CDR3 protein is CASSSTRDNEQFF. The CDR3 DNA is TGTGCCAGCAGCTCTACTAGGGACAATGAGCAGTTCTTC. The variable domain in full, completed from reference TRBV7-3 and TRBJ2-1, reads GAGVSQTPSNKVTEKGKYVELRCDPISGHTALYWYRQSLGQGPEFLIYFQGTGAADDSGLPNDRFFAVRPEGSVSTLKIQRTERGDSAVYLCASSSTRDNEQFFGPGTRLTVL.

This clonotype was detected a few times. This chain links TRBV7-2 with TRBJ2-3, with TRBD1 as a possible D gene (6 bases). V was pared by 5 bases and J by 6 bases, with 15 bases between. There are 14 residues in the CDR3. Germline loops: CDR1 SGHTA, CDR2 FQGNSA. CDR3 nucleotide sequence: TGTGCCAGCAGCACACAGGGTATCAGGGATACGCAGTATTTT. It encodes CASSTQGIRDTQYF.

This clonotype has a handful of counts. This sequence joins TRBV12-3 or TRBV12-4 and TRBJ2-1; no clear D gene. V was clipped by 3 bases and J by 2 bases, with 8 bases between them. This CDR3 contains 14 residues. CDR3 region: CASSLEQPYNEQFF. The DNA of the CDR3 is TGTGCCAGCAGTTTGGAACAACCCTACAATGAGCAGTTCTTC.

This clonotype was picked up many times. The chain joins TRBV24-1 to TRBJ2-1, with 8 positions matching TRBD2. From germline, CDR1 is KGHDR and CDR2 SFDVKD. This CDR3 region has 15 residues. Trimming cost V 5 bases and J 4 bases; bases outside gene matches: 6. CDR3 residues: CATSARGGLYNEQFF. The CDR3 nucleotides read TGTGCCACCAGTGCCCGGGGGGGCCTTTACAATGAGCAGTTCTTC.

This clonotype has a count of ten or more. The V gene is TRBV7-3, the J gene TRBJ2-3; the D is unclear. The CDR3 contains 14 residues. V was cut by 1 base and J by 4 bases, with 9 bases left in between. The germline CDR1 and CDR2 sequences are SGHTA and FQGTGA. CDR3 protein: CASSLKVQPDTQYF. The CDR3 DNA is TGTGCCAGCAGCTTAAAGGTCCAGCCAGATACGCAGTATTTT.

This chain uses TRBV6-6 with TRBJ1-2, with D tentatively TRBD1 (5 bases). The CDR3 consists of 17 residues. Per germline, CDR1 MNHNY and CDR2 SVGAGI (reference sequence). V was cut by 3 bases and J by 8 bases, with 25 bases left in between. CDR3 sequence: CASSYSGAVGPSSGYTF. In DNA form, the CDR3 reads TGTGCCAGCAGTTATTCTGGGGCCGTGGGACCCAGTTCCGGCTACACCTTC.

The chain recombines TRBV4-1 with TRBJ1-2, with 7 bases aligning to TRBD1. This CDR3 comprises 14 residues. Germline CDR1 and CDR2: MGHRA and YSYEKL. V was pared by 4 bases and J by 5 bases, with 7 bases of the junction left unmatched. CDR3 residues: CASSPPGQIYGYTF. For the CDR3, the DNA is TGCGCCAGCAGCCCCCCGGGACAGATTTATGGCTACACCTTC.

In its sample, this clonotype was seen many times. J is TRBJ2-5 and V is TRBV4-2; D is possibly TRBD1 (6 bases). CDR1 and CDR2 (germline): LGHNA, YNFKEQ. V was shortened by 0 bases and J by 5 bases, with 13 bases between the two germline ends. This CDR3 contains 15 residues. CDR3 residues: CASSQDPGAWETQYF. The DNA of the CDR3 is TGTGCCAGCAGCCAAGATCCAGGGGCATGGGAGACCCAGTACTTC.

This chain links TRBV7-2 with TRBJ2-3; D remains unclear. V was cut by 5 bases and J by 1 base, with 10 bases left in between. There are 14 residues in the CDR3. CDR1 and CDR2 from the germline V gene are SGHTA and FQGNSA. The CDR3 protein is CASSPSYGTDTQYF. Here the CDR3 DNA reads TGTGCCAGCAGCCCGTCGTACGGCACAGATACGCAGTATTTT.

This clonotype was seen only a few times. This chain joins TRBV27 and TRBJ2-7, with 7 bases that match TRBD2. V lost 3 bases to trimming and J lost 4 bases; unmatched junction nucleotides: 6. The germline CDR1 and CDR2 sequences are MNHEY and SMNVEV (reference sequence). The CDR3 is made up of 14 amino acids. The CDR3 loop is CASSLFAGGYEQYF. The CDR3 coding sequence is TGTGCCAGCAGTTTGTTCGCCGGGGGGTACGAGCAGTACTTC.

This clonotype was recorded a few times. The J gene is TRBJ2-3, the V gene TRBV5-6, with D possibly matching TRBD1 (6 bases). The CDR3 runs to 16 residues. In germline, CDR1 is SGHDT, CDR2 YYEEEE. The ends were cut back, 2 bases at V and 3 bases at J, with 16 bases in the middle. In nucleotides, the CDR3 is TGTGCCAGCAGCTTTACTAGGGGGAGTCTGACAGATACGCAGTATTTT. It is translated as CASSFTRGSLTDTQYF.

DNA for the CDR3: TGCGCCAGCAGGGCTCTAGCGGGCATAAGCACAGATACGCAGTATTTT. Encoded protein: CASRALAGISTDTQYF. J is TRBJ2-3 and V is TRBV5-1; 8 positions agree with TRBD2. V lost 5 bases to trimming and J lost 0 bases; unmatched junction nucleotides: 8. The CDR3 is 16 amino acids. CDR1 is SGHRS and CDR2 is YFSETQ in the germline V gene.

This clonotype was seen a few times. This chain links TRBV6-2 or TRBV6-3 with TRBJ2-2; 10 nucleotides align to TRBD1. Unmatched junction bases numbered 2, after V lost 2 bases and J lost 5 bases. Germline V gene lookup returns CDR1 MNHEY and CDR2 SVGEGT. CDR3 length equals 15 residues. CDR3 sequence reads: CASSYPGQGTGELFF. The DNA of the CDR3 is TGTGCCAGCAGTTACCCGGGACAGGGGACCGGGGAGCTGTTTTTT.

This clonotype was seen repeatedly, ten times or more. The CDR3 DNA is TGCGCCAGCAGCCAAGGGGACAGGGTGACCGGGGAGCTGTTTTTT. This encodes CASSQGDRVTGELFF. J is TRBJ2-2 and V is TRBV4-1, with TRBD1 matching 9 bases. V trimming: 1 base; J trimming: 5 bases; junction bases outside the gene matches: 2. The CDR3 is 15 residues long. Germline CDR1 MGHRA, CDR2 YSYEKL.

Ten or more counts support this clonotype. The rearrangement joins TRBV29-1 to TRBJ2-7; TRBD1 matches 7 bases. J lost 2 bases, V lost 4 bases, and 2 bases had no gene match. This CDR3 has 12 residues. The germline gives CDR1 SQVTM, CDR2 ANQGSEA. CDR3 sequence reads: CSVGDSPYEQYF. CDR3 DNA sequence: TGCAGCGTTGGGGACAGCCCCTACGAGCAGTACTTC.

V and J are TRBV7-2 and TRBJ1-2; 10 positions agree with TRBD1. The CDR3 is made up of 14 amino acids. V lost 3 bases and J lost 8; bases outside the gene matches: 6. The germline CDR1 and CDR2 sequences are SGHTA and FQGNSA. The CDR3 here is CASSLRGQGRGYTF. The CDR3 DNA is TGTGCCAGCAGCTTGAGGGGACAGGGGCGCGGCTACACCTTC.

The gene calls are TRBV7-2 and TRBJ2-7; no clear D gene. The CDR3 is made up of 13 amino acids. V was clipped by 4 bases and J by 4 bases, with 11 bases between them. In germline, CDR1 is SGHTA, CDR2 FQGNSA. CDR3 loop: CASSSSNRYEQYF. CDR3 bases: TGTGCCAGCAGCTCCTCAAATAGATACGAGCAGTACTTC.

This clonotype came up many times. V is TRBV5-1 and J is TRBJ2-4; TRBD1 matches at 8 bases. Losses at the gene ends were 3 bases for V and 6 bases for J; bases not matched to a gene: 17. The CDR3 loop spans 18 amino acids. The germline V gene has CDR1 SGHRS and CDR2 YFSETQ. Here the CDR3 reads CASSSVDITGGKGNIQYF. DNA for the CDR3: TGCGCCAGCAGCTCCGTTGACATCACAGGGGGAAAGGGAAACATTCAGTACTTC. Complete variable domain (other parts from reference TRBV5-1 and TRBJ2-4): KAGVTQTPRYLIKTRGQQVTLSCSPISGHRSVSWYQQTPGQGLQFLFEYFSETQRNKGNFPGRFSGRQFSNSRSEMNVSTLELGDSALYLCASSSVDITGGKGNIQYFGAGTRLSVL.

Many counts were recorded for this clonotype. The V call is TRBV20-1, the J call TRBJ2-2; D gene ambiguous. The V gene's germline CDR1 is DFQATT and CDR2 SNEGSKA (reference sequence). This CDR3 is 16 amino acids long. Trimming shortened V by 8 bases and J by 0 bases, and 19 bases separated the two germline ends. CDR3 nucleotides: TGCAGTACCTCCCCGCAGTTTGCAACGAACACCGGGGAGCTGTTTTTT. Translating it yields CSTSPQFATNTGELFF.

The chain uses TRBV6-5 and TRBJ1-1, with a weak D call TRBD1 (6 bases). V lost 0 bases to trimming and J lost 8 bases, with 13 bases between them. The CDR3 runs to 14 residues. CDR1 and CDR2 from the germline V gene are MNHEY and SVGAGI. The CDR3 is CASSYSYSRGEAFF. The CDR3 nucleotides read TGTGCCAGCAGTTACTCGTATAGCAGGGGCGAAGCTTTCTTT.

The chain joins TRBV5-1 to TRBJ2-7, with TRBD2 identical over 13 bases. V was pared by 4 bases and J by 9 bases, with 10 bases of the junction left unmatched. CDR3 length equals 15 residues. Germline values: CDR1 SGHRS, CDR2 YFSETQ. The CDR3 coding sequence is TGCGCCAGCAGCGAAAGGACTAGCGGGGGAATCGGGCAGTACTTC. This encodes CASSERTSGGIGQYF. Filled out from reference TRBV5-1 and TRBJ2-7, the complete variable domain reads KAGVTQTPRYLIKTRGQQVTLSCSPISGHRSVSWYQQTPGQGLQFLFEYFSETQRNKGNFPGRFSGRQFSNSRSEMNVSTLELGDSALYLCASSERTSGGIGQYFGPGTRLTVT.

In this sample, this clonotype turned up many times. This chain uses TRBV12-3 or TRBV12-4 with TRBJ1-2, with 8 bases matching TRBD1. V shed 6 bases, J shed 4 bases, and the junction held 4 bases outside the gene matches. The CDR3 covers 13 residues. CDR3 in amino acids: CASRLTGVYGYTF. In DNA, the CDR3 is TGTGCCAGCAGGTTGACAGGGGTCTATGGCTACACCTTC.